This T cell receptor (beta chain) was recovered during a study of HIV-infected patients and healthy controls. A single record per CDR3 protein comes from TCRdb applying MiXCR to the 5' RACE reads. The profile shows 18,000 or so distinct CDR3 sequences, around 20% of them singletons. Ten or more counts support this clonotype. Trimming cost V 0 bases and J 8 bases, with 11 bases left between them. The CDR3 has 13 amino acids. Germline V gene sequence: CDR1 SGDLS, CDR2 YYNGEE. The specimen was CD8+ T cells from blood. The origin of this receptor is a human donor in good health. The rearrangement uses TRBV9 and TRBJ1-1; D is perhaps TRBD1 (5 bases). CDR3 sequence reads: CASSVGGREEAFF. CDR3 sequence (DNA): TGTGCCAGCAGCGTAGGGGGCAGAGAGGAAGCTTTCTTT.